The entry that follows covers one TCR beta chain sequence. Participant ages covered roughly 18 to 90 years across approximately 25 US areas. Cohort 3 donors were reported recovered after two negative PCRs, clearance, or symptom resolution. This specimen belongs to a study of blood T cell repertoires in COVID-19. Study summary: Samples came from the United States, Italy and Spain, spanning acute and convalescent COVID-19.

Germline-derived CDR1 and CDR2 are MNHEY and SVGEGT. V was pared by 2 bases and J by 4 bases, with 18 bases between. The CDR3 consists of 17 residues. Using immunoSEQ multiplex PCR, the repertoire was profiled, and TCRdb retains in-frame clones only, with some absent. The sample lists fewer than 300,000 clones, approximately 92% occurring once. The clonotype was recovered from a woman aged 30 to 39 who had recovered from COVID-19. The chain recombines TRBV6-2 or TRBV6-3 with TRBJ1-5; tentative D call: TRBD1 (5 bases). The source material was PBMCs or T cells enriched from blood (not recorded which). This CDR3 reads CASSYRQNKGKNQPQHF. The CDR3 coding sequence is TGTGCCAGCAGTTACAGACAGAACAAGGGAAAAAATCAGCCCCAGCATTTT.